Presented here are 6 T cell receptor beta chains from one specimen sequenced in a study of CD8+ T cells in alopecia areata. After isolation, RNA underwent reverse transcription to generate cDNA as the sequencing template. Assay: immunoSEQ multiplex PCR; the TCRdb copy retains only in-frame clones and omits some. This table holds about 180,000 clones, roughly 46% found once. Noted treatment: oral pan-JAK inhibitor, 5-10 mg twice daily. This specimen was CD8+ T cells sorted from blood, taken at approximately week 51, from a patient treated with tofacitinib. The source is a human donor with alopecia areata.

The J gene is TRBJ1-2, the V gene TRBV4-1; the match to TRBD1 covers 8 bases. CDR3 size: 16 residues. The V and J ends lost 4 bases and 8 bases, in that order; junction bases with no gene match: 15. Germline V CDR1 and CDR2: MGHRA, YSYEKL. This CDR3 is CASSPGRGQGARGYTF. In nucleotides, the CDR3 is TGCGCCAGCAGCCCCGGACGCGGCCAGGGGGCTAGGGGCTACACCTTC.

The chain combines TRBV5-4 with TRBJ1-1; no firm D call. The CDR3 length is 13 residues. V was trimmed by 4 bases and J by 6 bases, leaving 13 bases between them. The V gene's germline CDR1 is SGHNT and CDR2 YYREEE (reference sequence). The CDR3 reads CASSVPGSPEAFF. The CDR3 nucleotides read TGTGCCAGCAGCGTGCCCGGCAGCCCTGAAGCTTTCTTT.

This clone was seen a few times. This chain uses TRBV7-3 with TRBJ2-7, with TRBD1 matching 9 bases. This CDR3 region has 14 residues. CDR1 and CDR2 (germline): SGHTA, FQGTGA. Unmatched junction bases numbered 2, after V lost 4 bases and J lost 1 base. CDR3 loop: CASSSQGASYEQYF. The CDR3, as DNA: TGTGCCAGCAGCTCACAGGGGGCTTCCTACGAGCAGTACTTC.

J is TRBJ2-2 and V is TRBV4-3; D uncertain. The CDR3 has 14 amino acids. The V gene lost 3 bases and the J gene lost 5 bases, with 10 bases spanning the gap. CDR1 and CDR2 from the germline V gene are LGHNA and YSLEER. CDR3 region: CASSHDTETGELFF. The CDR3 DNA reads TGCGCCAGCAGCCATGACACTGAGACCGGGGAGCTGTTTTTT.

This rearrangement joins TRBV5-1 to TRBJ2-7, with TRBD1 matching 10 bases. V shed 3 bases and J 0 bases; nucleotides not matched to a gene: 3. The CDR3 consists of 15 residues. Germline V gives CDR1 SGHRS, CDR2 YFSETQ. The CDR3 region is CASSSWTGGSYEQYF. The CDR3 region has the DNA TGCGCCAGCAGCTCCTGGACAGGGGGCTCCTACGAGCAGTACTTC. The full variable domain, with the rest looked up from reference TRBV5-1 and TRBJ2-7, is KAGVTQTPRYLIKTRGQQVTLSCSPISGHRSVSWYQQTPGQGLQFLFEYFSETQRNKGNFPGRFSGRQFSNSRSEMNVSTLELGDSALYLCASSSWTGGSYEQYFGPGTRLTVT.

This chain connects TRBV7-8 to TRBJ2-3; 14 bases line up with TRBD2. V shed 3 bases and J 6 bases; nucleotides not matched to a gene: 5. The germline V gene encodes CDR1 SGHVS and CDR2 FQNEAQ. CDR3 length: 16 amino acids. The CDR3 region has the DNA TGTGCCAGCAGCTTCGCGACTAGCGGGGGGGCGGATACGCAGTATTTT. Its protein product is CASSFATSGGADTQYF.